In this sample, the clone carrying this TCR beta chain turned up once. These data are taken from a study of blood T cell repertoires in COVID-19. This CDR3 is built from 14 residues. V gave up 4 bases and J gave up 6 bases; unmatched junction bases: 5. Germline loops: CDR1 SGHRS, CDR2 YFSETQ. The protocol was immunoSEQ multiplex PCR, while the TCRdb copy is restricted to in-frame clones and leaves out a portion. The table shows 150,000 to 200,000 clones, with around 87% occurring only once. Sequencing input: peripheral blood. The clonotype was recovered from a middle-aged man with acute or convalescent COVID-19. The rearrangement joins TRBV5-1 to TRBJ1-5; 9 bases are shared with TRBD1. CDR3 in DNA: TGCGCCAGCAGCGTTGACAGGGGGAGTCAGCCCCAGCATTTT. Protein product: CASSVDRGSQPQHF.